Listed here are 9 T cell receptor beta chains from one sample, sequenced in a study of shared clonotypes between healthy human individuals. Naive CD8 cells comprised CD45RO-negative, CCR7-positively selected cells, excluding terminally differentiated effector memory CD45RA+ cells. Here immunoSEQ multiplex PCR was the method, and the copy in TCRdb shows in-frame clones only, minus some. The data contain roughly 770,000 clones, about 96% of them singletons. The sample comprised naive CD8+ T cells sorted from blood. These receptor sequences come from a man aged 25-45 years in good health.

The rearrangement links TRBV7-6 to TRBJ2-5, with D unclear. This CDR3 contains 14 residues. The germline CDR1 and CDR2 sequences are SGHVS and FNYEAQ. Trimming removed 5 bases at V and 1 base at J, with 11 bases between. As DNA, the CDR3 is TGTGCCAGCAGCCCCCGTGACCCCCAAGAGACCCAGTACTTC. Its translation: CASSPRDPQETQYF.

The V call is TRBV15, the J call TRBJ2-2; D is perhaps TRBD2 (5 bases). The CDR3 contains 15 residues. CDR1 is LNHNV and CDR2 is YYDKDF in the germline V gene (reference sequence). V was trimmed by 5 bases and J by 5 bases, leaving 15 bases between them. CDR3 amino acids: CATSLVRDWTGELFF. CDR3 DNA: TGTGCCACCAGCCTGGTCCGGGATTGGACCGGGGAGCTGTTTTTT.

The chain combines TRBV27 with TRBJ2-7, with D uncertain. The CDR3 runs to 14 residues. Germline V CDR1 and CDR2: MNHEY, SMNVEV (reference sequence). V lost 6 bases, J lost 0 bases, and 12 bases lay in between. The CDR3 DNA is TGTGCCAGCAGGGCCGGCGTTTTCTCCTACGAGCAGTACTTC. This codes for CASRAGVFSYEQYF.

This chain connects TRBV15 to TRBJ2-5; 7 bases fit TRBD2. Germline trimming cut 2 bases from V and 6 bases from J; bases unmatched to any gene: 6. The germline CDR1 and CDR2 sequences are LNHNV and YYDKDF (reference sequence). The CDR3 spans 14 residues. In nucleotides, the CDR3 is TGTGCCACCAGCAGACGGGAGGTCCTGAAGACCCAGTACTTC. Encoded protein: CATSRREVLKTQYF. Together with reference TRBV15 and TRBJ2-5, the CDR3 gives the full variable domain: DAMVIQNPRYQVTQFGKPVTLSCSQTLNHNVMYWYQQKSSQAPKLLFHYYDKDFNNEADTPDNFQSRRPNTSFCFLDIRSPGLGDTAMYLCATSRREVLKTQYFGPGTRLLVL.

The chain combines TRBV28 with TRBJ1-2; D unclear. Germline values: CDR1 MDHEN, CDR2 SYDVKM. The CDR3 consists of 18 residues. V was shortened by 2 bases and J by 0 bases, with 19 bases between the two germline ends. This chain's CDR3 is CASSLDPSDDRANYGYTF. The CDR3 bases are TGTGCCAGCAGTTTAGACCCTTCGGATGACCGAGCTAACTATGGCTACACCTTC.

The chain is built from TRBV27 and TRBJ2-5, with D tentatively TRBD1 (5 bases). Germline values: CDR1 MNHEY, CDR2 SMNVEV (reference sequence). V lost 10 bases and J 5 bases, leaving 14 bases between the germline ends. This CDR3 has 12 amino acids. The CDR3 region has the DNA TGTGCCACCCAGGGATTGGGCGAGACCCAGTACTTC. It yields the protein CATQGLGETQYF.

This clone was picked up a small number of times. J is TRBJ2-7 and V is TRBV11-3, with 7 nucleotides matching TRBD2. This CDR3 is built from 14 residues. Germline CDR1 SGHNT, CDR2 YENEEA. V gave up 5 bases and J gave up 0 bases; unmatched junction bases: 4. Written as DNA, the CDR3 is TGTGCCAGCAGCGCTAGCGGTTCCTCCTACGAGCAGTACTTC. It encodes CASSASGSSYEQYF.

This clone was counted once. The V call is TRBV18, the J call TRBJ2-5; D ambiguous. Trimming shortened V by 6 bases and J by 1 base, and 9 bases separated the two germline ends. The CDR3 covers 13 residues. Germline V gene sequence: CDR1 KGHSH, CDR2 LQKENI. Written as DNA, the CDR3 is TGTGCCAGCTCCCGGCGATTCCAAGAGACCCAGTACTTC. Translating gives CASSRRFQETQYF.

In DNA form, the CDR3 reads TGTGCCAGCAGTTTAGATCGCAGGGGGCGGACTGTTTACGAGCAGTACTTC. It encodes CASSLDRRGRTVYEQYF. The chain uses TRBV28 and TRBJ2-7; TRBD1 matches at 8 bases. Germline lookup yields CDR1 MDHEN and CDR2 SYDVKM. This CDR3 region has 17 residues. With 2 bases clipped from V and 4 bases from J, the junction kept 13 bases outside the gene matches. Looking up the rest from reference TRBV28 and TRBJ2-7 gives the full variable domain: DVKVTQSSRYLVKRTGEKVFLECVQDMDHENMFWYRQDPGLGLRLIYFSYDVKMKEKGDIPEGYSVSREKKERFSLILESASTNQTSMYLCASSLDRRGRTVYEQYFGPGTRLTVT.